This T cell receptor beta chain appears in the sequencing data of a study of CD8 T cells in ankylosing spondylitis. Findings and limits, study-wide: There was a TCR beta motif, made of fewer than 10 highly homologous variants, that appeared characteristic of ankylosing spondylitis blood.

This clonotype was detected many times. The antigen is undetermined. From the 5' RACE reads, TCRdb called clonotypes with MiXCR, one entry per CDR3 protein. The top ten clones hold approximately 1% of a sample with around 480,000 distinct CDR3 sequences, under 20% of them seen once. The clonotype comes from a male donor with ankylosing spondylitis. Input material: blood, either unsorted or a sorted T cell fraction (not recorded which).

CDR3 bases: TGTGCCAGCTCACCAGCAGGGAGTGGCTATGGCTACACCTTC. This translates into CASSPAGSGYGYTF. The gene calls are TRBV18 and TRBJ1-2; possible D gene TRBD1, 5 bases. Germline lookup yields CDR1 KGHSH and CDR2 LQKENI. The CDR3 spans 14 residues. V was shortened by 2 bases and J by 4 bases, with 11 bases between the two germline ends.